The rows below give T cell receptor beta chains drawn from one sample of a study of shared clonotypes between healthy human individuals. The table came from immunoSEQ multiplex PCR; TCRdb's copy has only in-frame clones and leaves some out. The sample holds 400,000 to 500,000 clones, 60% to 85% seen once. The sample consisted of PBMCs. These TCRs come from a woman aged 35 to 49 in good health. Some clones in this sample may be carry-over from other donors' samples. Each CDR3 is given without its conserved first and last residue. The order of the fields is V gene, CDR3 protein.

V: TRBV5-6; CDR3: ASSLIRDSASGANVLT
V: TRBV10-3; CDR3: AISETPGNTGELF
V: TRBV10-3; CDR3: AISEFASPQDTQY
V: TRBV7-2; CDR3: ASSSPGPRTDTQY
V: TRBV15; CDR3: ATSQGLAGSNEQF
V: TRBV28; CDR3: ASSFGGNYEQY
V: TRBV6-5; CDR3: ASSYGDRARRQPQH
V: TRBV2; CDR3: ASRQGMNTEAF
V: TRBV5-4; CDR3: ASSLDRFNSPLH
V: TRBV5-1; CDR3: ASRRETNEKLF
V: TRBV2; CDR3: ASRPRTSGSYNEQF
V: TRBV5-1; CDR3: ASSVPLNREQF
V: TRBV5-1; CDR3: ASSPGGTRTYEQY
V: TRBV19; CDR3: ASSMPRDRLTDTQY
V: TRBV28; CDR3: ASSLGQTNEKLF
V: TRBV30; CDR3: AWSGQGGPGANVLT
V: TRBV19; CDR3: ASSPPGQGGIAF
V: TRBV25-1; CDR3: ASSAGTGGVEQY